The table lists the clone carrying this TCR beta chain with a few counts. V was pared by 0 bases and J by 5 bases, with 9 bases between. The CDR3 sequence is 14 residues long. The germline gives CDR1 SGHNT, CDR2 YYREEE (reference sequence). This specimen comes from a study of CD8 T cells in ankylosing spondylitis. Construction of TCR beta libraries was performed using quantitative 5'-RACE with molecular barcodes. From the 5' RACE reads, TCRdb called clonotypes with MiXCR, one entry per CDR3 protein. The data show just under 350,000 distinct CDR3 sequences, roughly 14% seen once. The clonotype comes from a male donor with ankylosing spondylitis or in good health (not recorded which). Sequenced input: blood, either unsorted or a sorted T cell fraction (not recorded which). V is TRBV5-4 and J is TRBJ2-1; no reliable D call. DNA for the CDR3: TGTGCCAGCAGCTTGGTAGCTACCCACAATGAGCAGTTCTTC. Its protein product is CASSLVATHNEQFF.